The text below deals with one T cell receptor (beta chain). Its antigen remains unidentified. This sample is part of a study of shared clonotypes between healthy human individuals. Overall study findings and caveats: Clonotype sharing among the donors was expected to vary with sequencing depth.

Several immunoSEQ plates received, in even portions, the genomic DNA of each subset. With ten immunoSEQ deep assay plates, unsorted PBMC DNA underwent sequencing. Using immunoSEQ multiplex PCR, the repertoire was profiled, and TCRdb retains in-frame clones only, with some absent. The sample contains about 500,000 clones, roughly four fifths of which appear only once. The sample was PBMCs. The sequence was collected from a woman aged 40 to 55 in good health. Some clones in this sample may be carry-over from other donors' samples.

The DNA of the CDR3 is TGTGCCAGCAGCTTGACGGGGGGCCAAGAGACCCAGTACTTC. It specifies CASSLTGGQETQYF. The gene calls are TRBV5-4 and TRBJ2-5, with 7 bases aligning to TRBD2. V gave up 1 base and J gave up 1 base; unmatched junction bases: 1. The CDR3 is 14 residues long. Germline CDR1 and CDR2: SGHNT and YYREEE (reference sequence).